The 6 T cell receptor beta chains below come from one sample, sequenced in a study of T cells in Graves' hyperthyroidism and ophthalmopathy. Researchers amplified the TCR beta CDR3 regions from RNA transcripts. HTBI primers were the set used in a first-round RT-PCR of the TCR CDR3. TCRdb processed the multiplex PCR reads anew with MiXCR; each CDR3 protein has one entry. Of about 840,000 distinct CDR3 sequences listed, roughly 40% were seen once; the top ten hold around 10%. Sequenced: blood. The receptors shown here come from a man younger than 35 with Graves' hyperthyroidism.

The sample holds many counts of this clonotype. CDR3 sequence (DNA): TGTGCCAGCAGTCCGTCGGAAACCAACACTGAAGCTTTCTTT. Translated: CASSPSETNTEAFF. The V and J genes are TRBV12-3 or TRBV12-4 and TRBJ1-1; D gene unclear. The CDR3 contains 14 residues. Trimming shortened V by 5 bases and J by 2 bases, and 12 bases separated the two germline ends.

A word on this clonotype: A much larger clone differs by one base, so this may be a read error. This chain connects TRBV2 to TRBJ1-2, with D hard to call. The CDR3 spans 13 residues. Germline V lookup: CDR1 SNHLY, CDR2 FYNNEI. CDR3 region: CAGSAHDNYGYTF. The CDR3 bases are TGTGCCGGCAGTGCGCACGATAACTATGGCTACACCTTC.

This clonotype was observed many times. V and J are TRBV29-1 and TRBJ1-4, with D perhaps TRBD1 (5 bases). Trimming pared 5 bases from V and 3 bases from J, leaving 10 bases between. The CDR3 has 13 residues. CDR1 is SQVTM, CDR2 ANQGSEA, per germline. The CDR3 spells CSVRGSPNEKLFF. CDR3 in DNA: TGCAGCGTTCGGGGGTCTCCTAATGAAAAACTGTTTTTT.

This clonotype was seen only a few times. The CDR3 here is CASSLASQGDTEAFF. The CDR3 nucleotides are TGTGCCAGCAGTTTAGCTTCTCAGGGAGACACTGAAGCTTTCTTT. This chain joins TRBV12-3 or TRBV12-4 and TRBJ1-1; maybe TRBD1 (5 bases). The CDR3 loop spans 15 amino acids. The V end was cut by 0 bases, the J end by 3 bases, with 11 bases between.

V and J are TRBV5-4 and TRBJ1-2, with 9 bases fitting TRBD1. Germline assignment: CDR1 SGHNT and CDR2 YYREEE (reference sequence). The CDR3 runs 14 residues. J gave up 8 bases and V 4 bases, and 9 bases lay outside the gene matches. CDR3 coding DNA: TGTGCCAGCAGCGACGGGACAGGGCCGGGCGGCTACACCTTC. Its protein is CASSDGTGPGGYTF.

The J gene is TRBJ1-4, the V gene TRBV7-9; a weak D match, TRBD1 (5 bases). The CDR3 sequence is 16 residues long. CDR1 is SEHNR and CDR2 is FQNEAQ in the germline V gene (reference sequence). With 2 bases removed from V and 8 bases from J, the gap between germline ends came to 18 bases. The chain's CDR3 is CASSLSGPGAAEKLFF. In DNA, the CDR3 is TGTGCCAGCAGCTTATCGGGACCCGGGGCGGCGGAAAAACTGTTTTTT. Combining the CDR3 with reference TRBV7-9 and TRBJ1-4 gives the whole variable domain DTGVSQNPRHKITKRGQNVTFRCDPISEHNRLYWYRQTLGQGPEFLTYFQNEAQLEKSRLLSDRFSAERPKGSFSTLEIQRTEQGDSAMYLCASSLSGPGAAEKLFFGSGTQLSVL.